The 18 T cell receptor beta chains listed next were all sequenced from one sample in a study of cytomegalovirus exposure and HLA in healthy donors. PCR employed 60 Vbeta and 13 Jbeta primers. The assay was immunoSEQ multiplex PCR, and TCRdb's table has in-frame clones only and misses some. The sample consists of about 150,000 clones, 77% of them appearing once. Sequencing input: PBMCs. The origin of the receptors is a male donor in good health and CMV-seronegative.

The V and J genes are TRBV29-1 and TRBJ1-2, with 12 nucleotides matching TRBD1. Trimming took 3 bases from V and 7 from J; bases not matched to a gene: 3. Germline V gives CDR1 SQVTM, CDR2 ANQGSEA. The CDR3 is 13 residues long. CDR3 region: CSVDGTGGPGYTF. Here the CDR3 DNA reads TGCAGCGTTGACGGGACAGGGGGCCCTGGCTACACCTTC.

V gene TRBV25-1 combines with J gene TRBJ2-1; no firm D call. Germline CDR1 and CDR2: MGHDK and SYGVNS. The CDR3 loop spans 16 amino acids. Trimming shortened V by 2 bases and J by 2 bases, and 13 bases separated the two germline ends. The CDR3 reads CASSEGQVFPYNEQFF. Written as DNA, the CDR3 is TGTGCCAGCAGTGAAGGGCAGGTTTTCCCCTACAATGAGCAGTTCTTC.

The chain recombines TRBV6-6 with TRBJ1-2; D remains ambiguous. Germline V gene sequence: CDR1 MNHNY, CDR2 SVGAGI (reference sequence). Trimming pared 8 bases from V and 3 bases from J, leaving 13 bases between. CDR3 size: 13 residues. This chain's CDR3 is CASSRGSDYGYTF. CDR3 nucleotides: TGTGCCAGCTCCCGGGGATCGGACTATGGCTACACCTTC.

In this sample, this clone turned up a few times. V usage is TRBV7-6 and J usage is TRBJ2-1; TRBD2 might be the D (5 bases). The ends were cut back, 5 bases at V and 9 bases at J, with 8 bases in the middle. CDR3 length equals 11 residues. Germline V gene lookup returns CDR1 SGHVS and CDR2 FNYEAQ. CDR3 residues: CASSAEVEQFF. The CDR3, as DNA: TGTGCCAGCAGCGCGGAGGTTGAGCAGTTCTTC.

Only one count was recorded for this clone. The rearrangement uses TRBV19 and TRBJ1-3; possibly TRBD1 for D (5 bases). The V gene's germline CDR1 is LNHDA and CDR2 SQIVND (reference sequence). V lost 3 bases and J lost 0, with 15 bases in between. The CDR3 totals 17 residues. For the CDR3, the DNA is TGTGCCAGTAGTATTCGAACCAGGGAAGGCTCTGGAAACACCATATATTTT. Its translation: CASSIRTREGSGNTIYF. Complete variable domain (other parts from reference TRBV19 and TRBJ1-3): DGGITQSPKYLFRKEGQNVTLSCEQNLNHDAMYWYRQDPGQGLRLIYYSQIVNDFQKGDIAEGYSVSREKKESFPLTVTSAQKNPTAFYLCASSIRTREGSGNTIYFGEGSWLTVV.

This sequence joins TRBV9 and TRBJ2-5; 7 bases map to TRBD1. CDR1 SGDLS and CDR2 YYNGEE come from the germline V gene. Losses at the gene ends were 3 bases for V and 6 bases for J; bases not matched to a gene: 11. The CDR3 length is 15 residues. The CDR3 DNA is TGTGCCAGCAGCGGATCCACAGGGGACGGGAAGACCCAGTACTTC. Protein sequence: CASSGSTGDGKTQYF.

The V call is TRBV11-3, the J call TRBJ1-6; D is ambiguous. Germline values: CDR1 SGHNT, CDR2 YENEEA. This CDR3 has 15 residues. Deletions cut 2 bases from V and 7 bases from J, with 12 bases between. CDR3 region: CASSLSGQLNSPLHF. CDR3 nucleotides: TGTGCCAGCAGCTTATCTGGGCAGTTAAATTCACCCCTCCACTTT. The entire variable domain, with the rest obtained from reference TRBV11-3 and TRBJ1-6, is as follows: EAGVVQSPRYKIIEKKQPVAFWCNPISGHNTLYWYLQNLGQGPELLIRYENEEAVDDSQLPKDRFSAERLKGVDSTLKIQPAELGDSAVYLCASSLSGQLNSPLHFGNGTRLTVT.

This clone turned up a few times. The CDR3 is CASSSADRPYEQYF. CDR3 nucleotide sequence: TGTGCCAGCAGCTCGGCCGACAGGCCCTACGAGCAGTACTTC. The rearrangement uses TRBV5-4 and TRBJ2-7; a possible D gene is TRBD1 (6 bases). Germline assignment: CDR1 SGHNT and CDR2 YYREEE (reference sequence). This CDR3 is 14 amino acids long. The V end lost 3 bases, the J end lost 2 bases, and 12 bases lay between the germline ends.

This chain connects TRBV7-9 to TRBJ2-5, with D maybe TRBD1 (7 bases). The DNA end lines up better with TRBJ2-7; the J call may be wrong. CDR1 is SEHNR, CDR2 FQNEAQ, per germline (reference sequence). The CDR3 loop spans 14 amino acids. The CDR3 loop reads CASSRGTVQYEQYF. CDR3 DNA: TGTGCCAGCAGTCGCGGGACAGTCCAATACGAGCAGTACTTC.

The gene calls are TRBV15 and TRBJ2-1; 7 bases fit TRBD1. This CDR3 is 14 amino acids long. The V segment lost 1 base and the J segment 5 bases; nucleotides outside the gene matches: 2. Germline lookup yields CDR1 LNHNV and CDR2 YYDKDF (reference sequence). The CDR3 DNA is TGTGCCACCAGCAGAGGGGGACAGCACAATGAGCAGTTCTTC. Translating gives CATSRGGQHNEQFF.

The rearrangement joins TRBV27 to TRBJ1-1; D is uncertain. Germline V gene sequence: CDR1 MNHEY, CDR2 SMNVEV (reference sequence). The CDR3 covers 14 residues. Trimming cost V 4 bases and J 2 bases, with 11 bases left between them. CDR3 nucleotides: TGTGCCAGCAGTTCACGACTGAAAAACACTGAAGCTTTCTTT. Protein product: CASSSRLKNTEAFF.

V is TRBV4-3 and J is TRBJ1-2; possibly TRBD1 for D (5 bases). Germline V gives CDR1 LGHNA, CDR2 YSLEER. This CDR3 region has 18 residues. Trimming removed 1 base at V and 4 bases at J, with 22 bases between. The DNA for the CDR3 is TGCGCCAGCAGCCAAGTATGGCAGGGCGGCCCCTTGATCTATGGCTACACCTTC. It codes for CASSQVWQGGPLIYGYTF.

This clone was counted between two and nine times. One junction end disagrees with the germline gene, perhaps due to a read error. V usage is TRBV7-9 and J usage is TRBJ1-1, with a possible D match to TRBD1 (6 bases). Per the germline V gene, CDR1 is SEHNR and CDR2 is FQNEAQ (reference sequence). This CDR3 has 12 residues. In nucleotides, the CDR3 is TGTTCCAGCAGCGCGGACAGCTCTAAAGCTTTCTTT. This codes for CSSSADSSKAFF.

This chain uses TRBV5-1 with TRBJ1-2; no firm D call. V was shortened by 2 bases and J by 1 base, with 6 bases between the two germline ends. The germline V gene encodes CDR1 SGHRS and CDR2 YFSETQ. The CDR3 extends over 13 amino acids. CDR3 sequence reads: CASSFSSNYGYTF. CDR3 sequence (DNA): TGCGCCAGCAGCTTTTCCAGTAACTATGGCTACACCTTC. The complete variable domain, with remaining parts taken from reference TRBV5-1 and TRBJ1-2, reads KAGVTQTPRYLIKTRGQQVTLSCSPISGHRSVSWYQQTPGQGLQFLFEYFSETQRNKGNFPGRFSGRQFSNSRSEMNVSTLELGDSALYLCASSFSSNYGYTFGSGTRLTVV.

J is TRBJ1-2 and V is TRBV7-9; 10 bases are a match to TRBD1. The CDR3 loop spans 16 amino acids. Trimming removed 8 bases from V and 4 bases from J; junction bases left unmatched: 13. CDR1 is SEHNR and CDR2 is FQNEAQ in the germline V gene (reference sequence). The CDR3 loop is CASEGGGTGDGYGYTF. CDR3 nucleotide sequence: TGTGCCAGCGAGGGGGGTGGGACAGGGGACGGCTATGGCTACACCTTC.

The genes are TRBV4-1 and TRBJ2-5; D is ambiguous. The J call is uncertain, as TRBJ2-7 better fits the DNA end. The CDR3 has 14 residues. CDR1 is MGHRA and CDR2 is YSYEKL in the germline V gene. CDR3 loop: CASSQERSSYEQYF. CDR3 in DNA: TGCGCCAGCAGCCAAGAGCGGAGCTCCTACGAGCAGTACTTC.

CDR3 sequence: CASSFTENYGYTF. DNA for the CDR3: TGTGCCAGCAGCTTCACAGAAAACTATGGCTACACCTTC. The chain has TRBV14 and TRBJ1-2; D remains unclear. Germline values: CDR1 SGHDN, CDR2 FVKESK. The CDR3 is 13 amino acids. With 5 bases removed from V and 2 bases from J, the gap between germline ends came to 9 bases.

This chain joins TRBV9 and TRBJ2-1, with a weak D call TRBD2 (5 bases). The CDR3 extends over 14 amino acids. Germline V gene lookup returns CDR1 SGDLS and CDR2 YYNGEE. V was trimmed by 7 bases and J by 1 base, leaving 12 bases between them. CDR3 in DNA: TGTGCCAGCGCCCGGGGTGAATCCTACAATGAGCAGTTCTTC. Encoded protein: CASARGESYNEQFF.